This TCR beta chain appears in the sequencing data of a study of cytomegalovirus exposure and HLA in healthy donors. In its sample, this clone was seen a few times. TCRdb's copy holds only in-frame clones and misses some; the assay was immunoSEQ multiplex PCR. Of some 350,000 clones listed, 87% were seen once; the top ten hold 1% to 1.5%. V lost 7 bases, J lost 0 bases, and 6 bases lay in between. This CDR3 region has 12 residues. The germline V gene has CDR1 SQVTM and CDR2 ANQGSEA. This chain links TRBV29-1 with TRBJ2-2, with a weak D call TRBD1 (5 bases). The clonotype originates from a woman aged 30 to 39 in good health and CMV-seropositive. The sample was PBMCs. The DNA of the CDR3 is TGCAGCGCCAGGGCGAACACCGGGGAGCTGTTTTTT. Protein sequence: CSARANTGELFF.